This T cell receptor (beta chain) was obtained from a study of blood T cell repertoires in COVID-19. Libraries were prepared by immunoSEQ multiplex PCR; TCRdb keeps only in-frame clonotypes and omits some of them. The table records under 40,000 clones, over 90% of them present only once. V trimming: 4 bases; J trimming: 4 bases; junction bases outside the gene matches: 9. This CDR3 contains 16 residues. Germline V gene sequence: CDR1 SGHRS, CDR2 YFSETQ. The sequence was collected from a male donor with active COVID-19. The J gene is TRBJ1-1, the V gene TRBV5-1; TRBD1 matches 11 bases. The sample comprised peripheral blood. The CDR3 loop is CASSRRTGGDGTEAFF. CDR3 nucleotide sequence: TGCGCCAGCAGCCGTCGGACAGGGGGCGATGGCACTGAAGCTTTCTTT.